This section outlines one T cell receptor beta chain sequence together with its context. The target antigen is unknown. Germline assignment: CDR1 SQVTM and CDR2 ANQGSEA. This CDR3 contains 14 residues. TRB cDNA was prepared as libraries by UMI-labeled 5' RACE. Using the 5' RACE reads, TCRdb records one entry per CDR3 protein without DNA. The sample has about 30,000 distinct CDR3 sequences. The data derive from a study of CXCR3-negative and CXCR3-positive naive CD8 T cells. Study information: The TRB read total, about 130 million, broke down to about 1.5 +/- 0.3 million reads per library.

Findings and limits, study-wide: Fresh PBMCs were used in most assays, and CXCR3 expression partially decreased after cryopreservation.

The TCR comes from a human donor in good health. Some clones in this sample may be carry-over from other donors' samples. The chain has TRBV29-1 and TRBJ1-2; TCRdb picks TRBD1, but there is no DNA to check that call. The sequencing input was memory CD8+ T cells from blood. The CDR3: CSVEEGKGLDGYTF.